This T cell receptor beta chain appears in the sequencing data of a study of Graves' ophthalmopathy and Graves' hyperthyroidism. Regarding the study as a whole: Most expanded thyroid clonotypes above 0.001 frequency also appeared in blood.

V dropped 3 bases and J dropped 4 bases, with 10 bases sitting between them. The CDR3 consists of 13 residues. CDR1 is SGHRS and CDR2 is YFSETQ in the germline V gene. Calling hyperthyroidism stable required that no ophthalmopathy show up within 18 months of follow-up. Clinical symptoms and serum thyroxine were used for diagnosis; TRAb, thyroid ultrasound and orbital computed tomography were also relied on. From RNA, the CDR3 regions of TCR beta chains were amplified and sequenced. HTBI primers primed a first-round RT-PCR, and a second-round multiplex PCR followed. Each CDR3 protein gets one entry after TCRdb re-called the multiplex PCR reads with MiXCR. The table has about 620,000 distinct CDR3 sequences, about a fifth seen once. In its sample, this clonotype was seen many times. Antigen unknown.

The sequencing sample was made of peripheral blood. The TCR was taken from a woman between 18 and 29 years old with stable Graves' hyperthyroidism. Some clones in this sample may be carry-over from other donors' samples. This chain links TRBV5-1 with TRBJ1-1; D perhaps matches TRBD1 (6 bases). In DNA form, the CDR3 reads TGCGCCAGCAGCTCCGGACAGAGCACTGAAGCTTTCTTT. Translating it yields CASSSGQSTEAFF.